This T cell receptor beta chain originates from a study of control samples from healthy donors and cancer patients. V shed 8 bases and J shed 10 bases, with 15 bases lying between them. Germline CDR1 and CDR2: SQVTM and ANQGSEA. There are 11 residues in the CDR3. Assay used: immunoSEQ multiplex PCR; TCRdb lists only in-frame clones, some missing. The profile shows 70,000 or so clones, 84% of them singletons. The sequenced material came from PBMCs. The chain has TRBV29-1 and TRBJ2-1, with D tentatively TRBD1 (6 bases). The TCR originated in a woman aged 45-60 years with lung cancer. The CDR3 DNA sequence: TGCAGCACCCGGACAGTCAACGAGCAGTTCTTC. This sequence encodes CSTRTVNEQFF.